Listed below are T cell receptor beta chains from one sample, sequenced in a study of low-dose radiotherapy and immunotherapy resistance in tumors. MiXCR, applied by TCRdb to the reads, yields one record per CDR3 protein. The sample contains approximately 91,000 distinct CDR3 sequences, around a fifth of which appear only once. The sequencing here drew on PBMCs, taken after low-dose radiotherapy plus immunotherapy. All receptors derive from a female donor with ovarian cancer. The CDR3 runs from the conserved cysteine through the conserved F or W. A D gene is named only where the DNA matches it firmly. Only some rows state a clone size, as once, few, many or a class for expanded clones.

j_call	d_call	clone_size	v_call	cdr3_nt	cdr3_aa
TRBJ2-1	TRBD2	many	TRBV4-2	TGTGCCAGCAGCCAAGTGAGCGGGACTAGCTTTAGCTCCTACAATGAGCAGTTCTTC	CASSQVSGTSFSSYNEQFF
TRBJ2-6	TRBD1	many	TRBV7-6	TGTGCCAGCAGCGCGACAGGGGGCACTGGGGCCAACGTCCTGACTTTC	CASSATGGTGANVLTF
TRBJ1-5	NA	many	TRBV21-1	TGTGCCAGCAGCCCACGGACAGGGTTCGGTTTGAGTCAGCCCCAGCATTTT	CASSPRTGFGLSQPQHF
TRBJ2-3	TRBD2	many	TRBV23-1	TGCGCCAGCACTTTTCCCGCCGGGACTAGTACAGATACGCAGTATTTT	CASTFPAGTSTDTQYF
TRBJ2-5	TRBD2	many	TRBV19	TGTGCCAGTAGTATGGGGGTGGGACTAGCGGGAGTTGAGACCCAGTACTTC	CASSMGVGLAGVETQYF
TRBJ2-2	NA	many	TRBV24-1	TGTGCCACCAGTGATGGCGGGGACACCGGGGAGCTGTTTTTT	CATSDGGDTGELFF
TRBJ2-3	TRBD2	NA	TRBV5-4	TGTGCCAGCAGGACGGGACTAGCGGCAGATACGCAGTATTTT	CASRTGLAADTQYF
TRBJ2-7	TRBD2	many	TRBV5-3	TGTGCCAGCAGTCCAGAAGGGACTAGCGGGATCTACGAGCAGTACTTC	CASSPEGTSGIYEQYF
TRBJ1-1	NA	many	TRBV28	TGTGCCACCAAAGACTGGTTCGAAGCTTTCTTT	CATKDWFEAFF
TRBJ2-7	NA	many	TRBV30	TGTGCCTGGAGTGTGGGTGGGGGGTTCTACGAGCAGTACTTC	CAWSVGGGFYEQYF
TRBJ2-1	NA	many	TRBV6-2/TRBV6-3	TGTGCCAGCAGTTACTCTGAAACTTCCTACAATGAGCAGTTCTTC	CASSYSETSYNEQFF
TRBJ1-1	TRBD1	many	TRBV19	TGTGCCGTCGGACAGGAGAAGAACACTGAAGCTTTCTTT	CAVGQEKNTEAFF
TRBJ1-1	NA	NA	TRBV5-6	TGTGCCAGCAGCCCGCTTGGAGGCGCCCGGAACACTGAAGCTTTCTTT	CASSPLGGARNTEAFF
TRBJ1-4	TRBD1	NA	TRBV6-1	TGTGCCAGCAGCCGGGACAGGGCAAACGAAAAACTGTTTTTT	CASSRDRANEKLFF
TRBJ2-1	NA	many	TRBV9	TGTGCCAGCAGCCCCGAGGGATTTTACAATGAGCAGTTCTTC	CASSPEGFYNEQFF
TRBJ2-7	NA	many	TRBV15	TGTGCCACCAGCAGAGATCCGGGGGCAGGATACGAGCAGTACTTC	CATSRDPGAGYEQYF
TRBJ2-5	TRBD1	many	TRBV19	TGTGCCAGTAGTAGGACAGGGGGCTATGAGACCCAGTACTTC	CASSRTGGYETQYF
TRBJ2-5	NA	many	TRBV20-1	TGCAGTGCCCCGAACGGAGAGACCCAGTACTTC	CSAPNGETQYF
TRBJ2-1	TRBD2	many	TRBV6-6	TGTGCCAGCAGTTACTCTAGCGGGATCACCTACAATGAGCAGTTCTTC	CASSYSSGITYNEQFF
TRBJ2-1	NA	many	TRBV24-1	TGTGCCACCAGTGAGGGGGGCCTTAGGGACAATGAGCAGTTCTTC	CATSEGGLRDNEQFF
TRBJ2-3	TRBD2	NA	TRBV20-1	TGCAGTGCCCCCCAAAGCGGGAACACAGATACGCAGTATTTT	CSAPQSGNTDTQYF
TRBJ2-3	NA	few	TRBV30	TGTGCCTGGAGTGTATGGTGGGACGGTAGCGGCACAAACACAGATACGCAGTATTTT	CAWSVWWDGSGTNTDTQYF
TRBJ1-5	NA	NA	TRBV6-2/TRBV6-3	TGTGCCAGCAGTCGAAGTTCGAATCAGCCCCAGCATTTT	CASSRSSNQPQHF
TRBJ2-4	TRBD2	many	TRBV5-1	TGCGCCAGCACCCCAAGCGGGATTGTAGACATTCAGTACTTC	CASTPSGIVDIQYF
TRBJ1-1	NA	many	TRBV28	TGTGCCAGCACCCCCCCGGGGGGTAGGAACACTGAAGCTTTCTTT	CASTPPGGRNTEAFF